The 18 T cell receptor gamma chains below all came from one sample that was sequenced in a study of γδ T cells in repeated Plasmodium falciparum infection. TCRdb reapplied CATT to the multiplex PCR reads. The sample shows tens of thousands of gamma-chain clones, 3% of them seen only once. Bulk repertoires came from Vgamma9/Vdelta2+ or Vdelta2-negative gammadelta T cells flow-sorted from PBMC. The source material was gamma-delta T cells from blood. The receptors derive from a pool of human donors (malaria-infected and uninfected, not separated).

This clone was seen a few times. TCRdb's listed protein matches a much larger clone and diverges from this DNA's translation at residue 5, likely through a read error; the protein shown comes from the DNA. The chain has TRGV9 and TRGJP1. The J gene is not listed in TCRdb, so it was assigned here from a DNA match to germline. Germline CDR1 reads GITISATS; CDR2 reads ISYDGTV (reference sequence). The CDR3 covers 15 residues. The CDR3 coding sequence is TGTGCCTTGTGGGTGGTGTGGACCACTGGTTGGTTCAAGATATTT. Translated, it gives CALWVVWTTGWFKIF.

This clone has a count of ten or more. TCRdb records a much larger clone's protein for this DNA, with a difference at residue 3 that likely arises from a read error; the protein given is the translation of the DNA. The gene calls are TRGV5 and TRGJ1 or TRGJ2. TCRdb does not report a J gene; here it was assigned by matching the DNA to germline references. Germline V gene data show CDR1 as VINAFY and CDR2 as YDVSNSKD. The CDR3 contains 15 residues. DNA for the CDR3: TGTGCCGCCTGGGACAGGCCGGTTGATTATTATAAGAAACTCTTT. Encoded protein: CAAWDRPVDYYKKLF.

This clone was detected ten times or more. CDR3 sequence reads: CATWDIRGNTGWFKIF. CDR3 in DNA: TGTGCCACCTGGGACATCCGTGGGAACACTGGTTGGTTCAAGATATTT. V and J are TRGV2 and TRGJP1. The V and J ends lost 3 bases and 4 bases, in that order; junction bases with no gene match: 11. The CDR3 contains 16 residues. CDR1 and CDR2 (germline): EGSNGY, YDSYNSKV.

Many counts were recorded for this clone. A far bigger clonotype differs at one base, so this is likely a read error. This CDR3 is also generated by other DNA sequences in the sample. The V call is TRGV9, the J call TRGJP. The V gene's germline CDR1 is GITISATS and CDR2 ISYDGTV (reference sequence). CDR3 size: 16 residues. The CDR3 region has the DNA TGTGCCTTGTGGGAGCACCAAGAGTTGGGCAAAAAAATCAAAGTATTT. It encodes CALWEHQELGKKIKVF.

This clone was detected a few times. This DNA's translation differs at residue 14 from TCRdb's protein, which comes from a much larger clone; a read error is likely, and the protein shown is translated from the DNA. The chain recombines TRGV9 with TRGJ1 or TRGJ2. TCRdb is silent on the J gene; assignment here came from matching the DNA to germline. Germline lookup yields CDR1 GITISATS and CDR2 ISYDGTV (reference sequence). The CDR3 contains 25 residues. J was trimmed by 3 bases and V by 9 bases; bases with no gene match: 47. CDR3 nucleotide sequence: TGTGCCTTGGATTCTTTGCGGGGCTTGTTACCTTGTAATAGGTTCGAACATGGTGCTTATTATAAGAAACTCTTT. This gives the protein CALDSLRGLLPCNRFEHGAYYKKLF.

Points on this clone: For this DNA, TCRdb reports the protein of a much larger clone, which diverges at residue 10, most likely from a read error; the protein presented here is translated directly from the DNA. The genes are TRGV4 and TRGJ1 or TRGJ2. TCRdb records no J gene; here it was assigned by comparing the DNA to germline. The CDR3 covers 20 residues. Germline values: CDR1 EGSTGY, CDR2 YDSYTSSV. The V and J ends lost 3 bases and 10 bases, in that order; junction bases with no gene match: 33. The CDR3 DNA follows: TGTGCCACCTGGGATTATTTCCAGACAGGGCATAATGGGTGTCGTAGAAAGAAACTCTTT. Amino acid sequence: CATWDYFQTGHNGCRRKKLF.

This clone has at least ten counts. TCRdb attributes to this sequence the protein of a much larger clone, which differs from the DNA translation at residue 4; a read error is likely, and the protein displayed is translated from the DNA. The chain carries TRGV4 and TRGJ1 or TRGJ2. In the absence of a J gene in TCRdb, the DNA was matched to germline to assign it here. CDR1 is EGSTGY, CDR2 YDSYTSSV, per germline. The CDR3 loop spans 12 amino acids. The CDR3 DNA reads TGTGCCACCTGTGATGGACAATATAAGAAACTCTTT. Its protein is CATCDGQYKKLF.

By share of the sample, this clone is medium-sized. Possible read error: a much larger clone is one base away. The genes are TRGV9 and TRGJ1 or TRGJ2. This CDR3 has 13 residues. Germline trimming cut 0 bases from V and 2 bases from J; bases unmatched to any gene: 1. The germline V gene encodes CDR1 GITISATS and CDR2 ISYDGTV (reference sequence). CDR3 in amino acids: CALWEVDYYKKLF. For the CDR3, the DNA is TGTGCCTTGTGGGAGGTGGATTATTATAAGAAACTCTTT.

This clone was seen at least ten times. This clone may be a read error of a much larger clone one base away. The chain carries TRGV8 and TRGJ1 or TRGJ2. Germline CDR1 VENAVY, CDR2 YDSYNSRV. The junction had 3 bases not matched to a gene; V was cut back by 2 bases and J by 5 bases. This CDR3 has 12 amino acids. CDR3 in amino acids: CATWDKDYKKLF. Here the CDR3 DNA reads TGTGCCACCTGGGATAAGGATTATAAGAAACTCTTT.

The CDR3 region has the DNA TGTGCCTTGTGGAGGACACTTAAATATTATTATAAAAAACTCTTT. Translating gives CALWRTLKYYYKKLF. The J gene is uncalled and the V gene is TRGV9. This CDR3 is built from 15 residues. Germline CDR1 GITISATS, CDR2 ISYDGTV (reference sequence).

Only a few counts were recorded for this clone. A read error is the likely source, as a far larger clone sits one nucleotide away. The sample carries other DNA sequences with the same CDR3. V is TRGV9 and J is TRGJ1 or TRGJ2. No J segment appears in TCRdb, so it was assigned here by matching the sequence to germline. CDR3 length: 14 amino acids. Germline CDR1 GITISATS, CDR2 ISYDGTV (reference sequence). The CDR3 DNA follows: TGTGCCTTGTGGGAGGGCCTCAATTACTATAAGAAACTCTTT. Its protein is CALWEGLNYYKKLF.

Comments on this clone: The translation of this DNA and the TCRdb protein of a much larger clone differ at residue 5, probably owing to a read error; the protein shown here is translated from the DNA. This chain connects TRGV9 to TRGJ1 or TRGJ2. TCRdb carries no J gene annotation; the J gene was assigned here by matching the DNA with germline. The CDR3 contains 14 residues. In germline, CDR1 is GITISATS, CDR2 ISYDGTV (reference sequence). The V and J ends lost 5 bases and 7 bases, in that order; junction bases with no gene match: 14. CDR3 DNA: TGTGCCTTGTGGGGGTGTAGAGGTCGGTATAAGAAACTCTTT. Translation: CALWGCRGRYKKLF.

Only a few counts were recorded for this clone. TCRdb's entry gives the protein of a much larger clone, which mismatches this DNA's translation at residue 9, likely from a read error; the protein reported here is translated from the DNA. DNA of the CDR3: TGTGCCACCTGGGGAATCTATACCTCTGGTTGGTTCAAGATATTT. It translates to CATWGIYTSGWFKIF. This rearrangement joins TRGV4 to TRGJP1. TCRdb supplies no J gene; here it was assigned by aligning the nucleotide sequence to germline. The V gene's germline CDR1 is EGSTGY and CDR2 YDSYTSSV. This CDR3 spans 15 amino acids.

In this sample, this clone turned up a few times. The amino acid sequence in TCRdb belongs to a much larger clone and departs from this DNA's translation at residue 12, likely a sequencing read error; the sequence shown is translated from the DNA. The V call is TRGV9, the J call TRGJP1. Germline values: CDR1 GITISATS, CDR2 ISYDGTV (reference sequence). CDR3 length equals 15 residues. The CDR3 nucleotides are TGTGCCTTGTGGGAGGGAAAAACCACTGGTTGGTCCAAGATATTT. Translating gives CALWEGKTTGWSKIF.

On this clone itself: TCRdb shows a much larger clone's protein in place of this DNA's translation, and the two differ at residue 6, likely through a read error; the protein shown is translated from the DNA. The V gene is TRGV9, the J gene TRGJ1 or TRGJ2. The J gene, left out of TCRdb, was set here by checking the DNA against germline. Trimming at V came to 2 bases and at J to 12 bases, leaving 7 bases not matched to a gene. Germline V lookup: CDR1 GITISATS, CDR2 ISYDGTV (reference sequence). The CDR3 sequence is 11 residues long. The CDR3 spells CALWEAIGKLF. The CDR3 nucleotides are TGTGCCTTGTGGGAGGCGATTGGGAAACTCTTT.

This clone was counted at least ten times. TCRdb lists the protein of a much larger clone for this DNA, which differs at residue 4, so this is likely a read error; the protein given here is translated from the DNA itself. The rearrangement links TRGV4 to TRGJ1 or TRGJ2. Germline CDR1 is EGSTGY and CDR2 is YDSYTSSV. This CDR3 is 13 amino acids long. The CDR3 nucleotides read TGTGCCACCCGGGATGGGCGGCTTTATAAGAAACTCTTT. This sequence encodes CATRDGRLYKKLF.

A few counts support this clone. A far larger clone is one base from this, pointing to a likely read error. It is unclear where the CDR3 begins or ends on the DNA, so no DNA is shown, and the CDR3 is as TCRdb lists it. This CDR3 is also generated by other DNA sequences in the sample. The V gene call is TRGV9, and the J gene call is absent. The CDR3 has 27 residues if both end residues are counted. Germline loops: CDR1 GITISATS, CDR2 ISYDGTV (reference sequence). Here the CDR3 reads CALFQRNSLAVEQHLLSQVSIGRIQHF.

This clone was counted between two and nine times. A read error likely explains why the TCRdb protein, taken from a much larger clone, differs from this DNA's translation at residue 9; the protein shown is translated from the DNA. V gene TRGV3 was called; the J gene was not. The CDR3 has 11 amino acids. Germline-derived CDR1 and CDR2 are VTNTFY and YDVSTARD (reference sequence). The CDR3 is CATWDRHKNLF. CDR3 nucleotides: TGTGCCACCTGGGACAGACATAAGAATCTCTTT.